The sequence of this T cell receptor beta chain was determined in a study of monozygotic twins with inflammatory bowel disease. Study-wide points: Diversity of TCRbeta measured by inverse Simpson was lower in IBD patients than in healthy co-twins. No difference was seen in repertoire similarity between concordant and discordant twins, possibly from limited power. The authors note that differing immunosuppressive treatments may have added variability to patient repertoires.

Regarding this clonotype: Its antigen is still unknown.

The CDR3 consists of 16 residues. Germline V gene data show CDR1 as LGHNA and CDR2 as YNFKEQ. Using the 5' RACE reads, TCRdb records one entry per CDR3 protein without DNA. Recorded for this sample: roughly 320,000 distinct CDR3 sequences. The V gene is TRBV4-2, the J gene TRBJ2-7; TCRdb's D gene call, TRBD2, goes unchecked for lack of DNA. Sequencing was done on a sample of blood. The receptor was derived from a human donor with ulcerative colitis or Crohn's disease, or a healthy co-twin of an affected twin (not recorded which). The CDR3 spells CASSQEWLESSYEQYF.